This TCR beta chain was captured in a study of blood T cell repertoires in COVID-19. V lost 5 bases and J lost 5; bases outside the gene matches: 7. CDR1 MNHEY and CDR2 SMNVEV come from the germline V gene (reference sequence). The length of the CDR3 is 15 residues. Sequenced by immunoSEQ multiplex PCR; TCRdb stores in-frame clones only, minus some. The profile shows approximately 220,000 clones, 65% to 90% of them singletons. This clone was seen once. The gene calls are TRBV27 and TRBJ2-2; 8 nucleotides agree with TRBD1. Sequencing was performed on PBMCs or T cells enriched from blood (not recorded which). The receptor was isolated from a woman in her thirties or forties with acute COVID-19. The chain's CDR3 is CASSGQGIVTGELFF. In nucleotides, the CDR3 is TGTGCCAGCAGTGGACAGGGAATTGTGACCGGGGAGCTGTTTTTT.